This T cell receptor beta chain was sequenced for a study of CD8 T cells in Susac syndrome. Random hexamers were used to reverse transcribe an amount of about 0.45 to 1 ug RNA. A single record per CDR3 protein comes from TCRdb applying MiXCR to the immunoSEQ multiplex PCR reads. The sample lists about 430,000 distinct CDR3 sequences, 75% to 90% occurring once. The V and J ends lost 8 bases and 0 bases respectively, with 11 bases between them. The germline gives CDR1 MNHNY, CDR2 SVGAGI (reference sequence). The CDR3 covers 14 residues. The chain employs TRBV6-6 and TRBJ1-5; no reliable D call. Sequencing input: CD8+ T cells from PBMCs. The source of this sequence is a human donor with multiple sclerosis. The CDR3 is CASRGASSNQPQHF. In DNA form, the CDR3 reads TGTGCCAGCCGAGGCGCCAGTAGCAATCAGCCCCAGCATTTT.